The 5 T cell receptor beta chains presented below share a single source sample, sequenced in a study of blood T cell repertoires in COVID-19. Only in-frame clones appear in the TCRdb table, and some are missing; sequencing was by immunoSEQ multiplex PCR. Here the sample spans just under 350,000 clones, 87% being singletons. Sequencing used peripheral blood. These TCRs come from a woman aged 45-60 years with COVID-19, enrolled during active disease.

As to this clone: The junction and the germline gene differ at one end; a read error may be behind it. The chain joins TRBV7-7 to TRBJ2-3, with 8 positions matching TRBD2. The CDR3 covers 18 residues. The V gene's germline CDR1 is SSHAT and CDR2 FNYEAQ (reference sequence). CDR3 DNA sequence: TGTGCTAGCAGCTTAGGAACTAGCGGATACACTAGCACAGATACGCAGTATTTT. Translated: CASSLGTSGYTSTDTQYF.

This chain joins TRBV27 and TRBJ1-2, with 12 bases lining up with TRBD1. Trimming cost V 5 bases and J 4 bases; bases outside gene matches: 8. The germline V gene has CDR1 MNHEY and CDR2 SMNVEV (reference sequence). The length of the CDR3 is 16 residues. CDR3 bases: TGTGCCAGCAGTCAAACCGGGACAGGGGGCGGCTATGGCTACACCTTC. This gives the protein CASSQTGTGGGYGYTF.

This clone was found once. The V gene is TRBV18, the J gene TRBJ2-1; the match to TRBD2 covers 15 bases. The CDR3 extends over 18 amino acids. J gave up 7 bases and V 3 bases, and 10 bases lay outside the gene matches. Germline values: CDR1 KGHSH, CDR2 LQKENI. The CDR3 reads CASSPPGLAGGFGNEQFF. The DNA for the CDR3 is TGTGCCAGCTCACCTCCGGGACTAGCGGGAGGCTTCGGGAATGAGCAGTTCTTC.

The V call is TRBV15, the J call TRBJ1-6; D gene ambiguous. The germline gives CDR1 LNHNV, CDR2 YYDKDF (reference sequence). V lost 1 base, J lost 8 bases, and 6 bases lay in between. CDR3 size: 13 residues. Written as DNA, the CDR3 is TGTGCCACCAGCAGAGGTAGAGATTCACCCCTCCACTTT. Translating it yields CATSRGRDSPLHF. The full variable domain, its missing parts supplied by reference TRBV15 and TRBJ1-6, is DAMVIQNPRYQVTQFGKPVTLSCSQTLNHNVMYWYQQKSSQAPKLLFHYYDKDFNNEADTPDNFQSRRPNTSFCFLDIRSPGLGDTAMYLCATSRGRDSPLHFGNGTRLTVT.

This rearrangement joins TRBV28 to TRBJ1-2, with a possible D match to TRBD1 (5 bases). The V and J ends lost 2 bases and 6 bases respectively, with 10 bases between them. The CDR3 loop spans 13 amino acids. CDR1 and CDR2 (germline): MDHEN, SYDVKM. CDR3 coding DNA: TGTGCCAGCAGTTTAGCAGGGTCGGATGGCTACACCTTC. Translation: CASSLAGSDGYTF.